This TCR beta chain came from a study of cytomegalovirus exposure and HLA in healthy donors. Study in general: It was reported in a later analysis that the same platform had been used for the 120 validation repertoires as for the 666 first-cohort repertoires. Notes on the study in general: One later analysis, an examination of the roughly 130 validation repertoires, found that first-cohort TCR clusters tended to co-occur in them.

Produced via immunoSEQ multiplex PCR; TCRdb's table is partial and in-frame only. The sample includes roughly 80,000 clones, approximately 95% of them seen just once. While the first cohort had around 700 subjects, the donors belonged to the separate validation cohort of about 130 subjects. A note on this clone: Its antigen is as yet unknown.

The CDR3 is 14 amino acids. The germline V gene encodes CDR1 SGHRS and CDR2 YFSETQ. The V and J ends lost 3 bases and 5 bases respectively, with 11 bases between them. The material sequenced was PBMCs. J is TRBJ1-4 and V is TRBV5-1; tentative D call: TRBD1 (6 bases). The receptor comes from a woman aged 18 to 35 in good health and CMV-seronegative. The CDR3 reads CASSSGQSNEKLFF. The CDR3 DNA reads TGCGCCAGCAGCTCCGGACAGTCCAATGAAAAACTGTTTTTT.